Following are 23 T cell receptor beta chains from one sample sequenced in a study of radiotherapy plus CTLA-4 blockade in lung cancer. Repertoires were generated with immunoSEQ multiplex PCR, while TCRdb's copy carries only in-frame clones and drops some. The sample contains about 94,000 clones, roughly 80% of which appear only once. Sequencing was performed on peripheral blood, taken from a patient treated with radiotherapy plus ipilimumab. The receptor set was obtained from a human donor with non-small cell lung cancer that progressed on radiotherapy plus ipilimumab.

The chain recombines TRBV12-5 with TRBJ1-4, with D perhaps matching TRBD1 (5 bases). Trimming shortened V by 9 bases and J by 3 bases, and 11 bases separated the two germline ends. Germline CDR1 LGHNT, CDR2 FRNRAP. The CDR3 totals 13 residues. CDR3 sequence reads: CASRGRSNEKLFF. The CDR3 bases are TGTGCTAGCCGGGGGAGATCTAATGAAAAACTGTTTTTT. The full variable domain, rest sourced from reference TRBV12-5 and TRBJ1-4, is DARVTQTPRHKVTEMGQEVTMRCQPILGHNTVFWYRQTMMQGLELLAYFRNRAPLDDSGMPKDRFSAEMPDATLATLKIQPSEPRDSAVYFCASRGRSNEKLFFGSGTQLSVL.

The J gene is TRBJ2-5, the V gene TRBV9; D uncertain. Germline V gene data show CDR1 as SGDLS and CDR2 as YYNGEE. CDR3 length: 13 amino acids. V lost 4 bases, J lost 1 base, and 8 bases lay in between. In nucleotides, the CDR3 is TGTGCCAGCAGCTTGCGACCCCAAGAGACCCAGTACTTC. It yields the protein CASSLRPQETQYF.

The J gene is TRBJ2-1, the V gene TRBV5-1; the match to TRBD2 covers 11 bases. Per germline, CDR1 SGHRS and CDR2 YFSETQ. The CDR3 runs to 17 residues. Trimming took 1 base from V and 9 from J; bases not matched to a gene: 12. The CDR3 nucleotides read TGCGCCAGCAGCTTGATGGCTAGCGGGAGGTTAATGGGTGAGCAGTTCTTC. Translating gives CASSLMASGRLMGEQFF.

The chain uses TRBV2 and TRBJ2-1, with TRBD2 identical over 7 bases. The J segment lost 15 bases and the V segment lost 3 bases, leaving 5 bases of the junction unmatched. The CDR3 runs 11 residues. Germline CDR1 SNHLY, CDR2 FYNNEI. The CDR3 here is CASSESKRGFF. DNA for the CDR3: TGTGCCAGCAGTGAGTCTAAGCGGGGGTTCTTC. Together with reference TRBV2 and TRBJ2-1, the CDR3 gives the full variable domain: EPEVTQTPSHQVTQMGQEVILRCVPISNHLYFYWYRQILGQKVEFLVSFYNNEISEKSEIFDDQFSVERPDGSNFTLKIRSTKLEDSAMYFCASSESKRGFFGPGTRLTVL.

The chain couples TRBV7-9 to TRBJ2-7, with D tentatively TRBD2 (5 bases). Trimming pared 9 bases from V and 0 bases from J, leaving 9 bases between. CDR3 size: 12 residues. Per the germline V gene, CDR1 is SEHNR and CDR2 is FQNEAQ (reference sequence). The CDR3 sequence: CASTTSSYEQYF. CDR3 bases: TGTGCCAGTACTACTAGCTCCTACGAGCAGTACTTC.

The DNA for the CDR3 is TGTGCCAGCAGCTTGGCTGGGACAGGGACTGGAAACACCATATATTTT. It translates to CASSLAGTGTGNTIYF. This chain links TRBV5-4 with TRBJ1-3, with 9 bases matching TRBD1. J lost 2 bases, V lost 0 bases, and 3 bases had no gene match. CDR3 size: 16 residues. Germline lookup yields CDR1 SGHNT and CDR2 YYREEE (reference sequence). Using reference TRBV5-4 and TRBJ1-3 for the parts outside the CDR3, the full variable domain is ETGVTQSPTHLIKTRGQQVTLRCSSQSGHNTVSWYQQALGQGPQFIFQYYREEENGRGNFPPRFSGLQFPNYSSELNVNALELDDSALYLCASSLAGTGTGNTIYFGEGSWLTVV.

CDR3 protein: CASSGPTGTYEQYF. Written as DNA, the CDR3 is TGCGCCAGCAGCGGCCCGACGGGGACCTACGAGCAGTACTTC. The rearrangement uses TRBV5-1 and TRBJ2-7; tentatively, D is TRBD2 (5 bases). Trimming pared 4 bases from V and 2 bases from J, leaving 13 bases between. Germline lookup yields CDR1 SGHRS and CDR2 YFSETQ. This CDR3 is built from 14 residues.

This clone was observed a few times. The V call is TRBV13, the J call TRBJ2-7; D uncertain. CDR3 size: 13 residues. Looked up from germline, CDR1 is PRHDT and CDR2 is FYEKMQ (reference sequence). V lost 0 bases, J lost 2 bases, and 5 bases lay in between. The CDR3, as DNA: TGTGCCAGCAGCTTAGGGGTGACCTACGAGCAGTACTTC. It yields the protein CASSLGVTYEQYF. The full variable domain, its missing parts supplied by reference TRBV13 and TRBJ2-7, is AAGVIQSPRHLIKEKRETATLKCYPIPRHDTVYWYQQGPGQDPQFLISFYEKMQSDKGSIPDRFSAQQFSDYHSELNMSSLELGDSALYFCASSLGVTYEQYFGPGTRLTVT.

V usage is TRBV7-8 and J usage is TRBJ2-5; 16 positions match TRBD2. The length of the CDR3 is 18 residues. The V segment lost 5 bases and the J segment 5 bases; nucleotides outside the gene matches: 11. The germline V gene encodes CDR1 SGHVS and CDR2 FQNEAQ. DNA of the CDR3: TGTGCCAGCAGCCTAAAAGGGACTAGCGGGAGGGCTATCGAGACCCAGTACTTC. It codes for CASSLKGTSGRAIETQYF.

The chain links TRBV5-4 to TRBJ2-1; 8 bases align to TRBD2. Unmatched junction bases numbered 17, after V lost 0 bases and J lost 15 bases. Germline V gene data show CDR1 as SGHNT and CDR2 as YYREEE (reference sequence). CDR3 length equals 16 residues. CDR3 sequence reads: CASSLEGLAGYSQGFF. CDR3 DNA sequence: TGTGCCAGCAGCTTGGAGGGGCTAGCGGGCTACTCTCAGGGGTTCTTC. The full variable domain, its missing parts supplied by reference TRBV5-4 and TRBJ2-1, is ETGVTQSPTHLIKTRGQQVTLRCSSQSGHNTVSWYQQALGQGPQFIFQYYREEENGRGNFPPRFSGLQFPNYSSELNVNALELDDSALYLCASSLEGLAGYSQGFFGPGTRLTVL.

The chain employs TRBV4-1 and TRBJ2-7; 7 bases map to TRBD1. Per germline, CDR1 MGHRA and CDR2 YSYEKL. The CDR3 length is 18 residues. The J segment lost 1 base and the V segment lost 3 bases, leaving 15 bases of the junction unmatched. CDR3 DNA: TGCGCCAGCAGCCAGGGGTTGGATGGACAGGCTAAATCCTACGAGCAGTACTTC. Translating gives CASSQGLDGQAKSYEQYF.

This clone was seen a handful of times. The chain uses TRBV28 and TRBJ1-5; TRBD1 agrees at 9 bases. The CDR3 contains 14 residues. CDR1 MDHEN and CDR2 SYDVKM come from the germline V gene. V gave up 6 bases and J gave up 7 bases; unmatched junction bases: 7. The CDR3 sequence is CASSPGTGSQPQHF. The CDR3 DNA is TGTGCCAGCAGCCCCGGGACAGGGTCCCAGCCCCAGCATTTT.

The chain recombines TRBV28 with TRBJ2-3; TRBD1 aligns across 7 bases. V lost 6 bases to trimming and J lost 4 bases; unmatched junction nucleotides: 7. CDR1 is MDHEN and CDR2 is SYDVKM in the germline V gene. The CDR3 covers 14 residues. In DNA form, the CDR3 reads TGTGCCAGCAGCCTCGACAGGGTATCAGATACGCAGTATTTT. Amino acid sequence: CASSLDRVSDTQYF.

The chain has TRBV6-6 and TRBJ1-2; no clear D gene. Germline CDR1 reads MNHNY; CDR2 reads SVGAGI (reference sequence). Trimming took off 2 bases at V and 8 bases at J, with 12 bases between the two ends. The CDR3 length is 13 residues. The CDR3, as DNA: TGTGCCAGCAGTTACGAGTGGGAGGGAGGCTACACCTTC. Its protein is CASSYEWEGGYTF.

The genes are TRBV5-1 and TRBJ2-3, with D perhaps given as TRBD1 or TRBD2 (7 bases each). CDR1 SGHRS and CDR2 YFSETQ come from the germline V gene. The length of the CDR3 is 16 residues. V was trimmed by 5 bases and J by 1 base, leaving 17 bases between them. The CDR3 nucleotides are TGCGCCAGCAGGACCCGTCCAGGGGGGGGCACAGATACGCAGTATTTT. As protein: CASRTRPGGGTDTQYF.

The chain recombines TRBV5-1 with TRBJ1-1; TRBD1 matches at 7 bases. V trimming: 0 bases; J trimming: 3 bases; junction bases outside the gene matches: 8. The CDR3 is made up of 16 amino acids. Germline V gene lookup returns CDR1 SGHRS and CDR2 YFSETQ. The CDR3 nucleotides are TGCGCCAGCAGCTTGGAAGGGGGCGAATGGGACACTGAAGCTTTCTTT. Translating it yields CASSLEGGEWDTEAFF.

The rearrangement joins TRBV5-4 to TRBJ2-7; D is unclear. V dropped 1 base and J dropped 2 bases, with 10 bases sitting between them. CDR3 length: 14 residues. CDR1 and CDR2 from the germline V gene are SGHNT and YYREEE (reference sequence). This CDR3 is CASSLRASTYEQYF. CDR3 bases: TGTGCCAGCAGCTTGCGGGCCAGTACCTACGAGCAGTACTTC.

J is TRBJ2-7 and V is TRBV29-1; D not resolved. The CDR3 extends over 13 amino acids. The germline V gene has CDR1 SQVTM and CDR2 ANQGSEA. Trimming left V 0 bases short and J 2 bases short, with 8 bases between. Here the CDR3 DNA reads TGCAGCGTTGAAGATCCGGGCGCCTACGAGCAGTACTTC. It translates to CSVEDPGAYEQYF.

The CDR3 here is CASSLRPKGLRYEQYV. The CDR3 region has the DNA TGTGCCAGCAGTTTACGCCCAAAGGGACTCCGCTACGAGCAGTACGTC. This chain joins TRBV28 and TRBJ2-7; maybe TRBD2 (6 bases). This CDR3 comprises 16 residues. Trimming removed 2 bases from V and 3 bases from J, with 17 bases in between. Germline-derived CDR1 and CDR2 are MDHEN and SYDVKM.

V and J are TRBV7-3 and TRBJ2-4, with D perhaps given as TRBD1 or TRBD2 (5 bases each). CDR3 length: 18 residues. Trimming pared 5 bases from V and 8 bases from J, leaving 28 bases between. CDR1 and CDR2 from the germline V gene are SGHTA and FQGTGA. CDR3 in amino acids: CASSGPPELRGLRHIQYF. Written as DNA, the CDR3 is TGTGCCAGCAGCGGACCACCCGAACTGAGGGGTTTGAGACACATTCAGTACTTC.

J is TRBJ2-5 and V is TRBV30; D is perhaps TRBD2 (6 bases). Germline V gene data show CDR1 as GTSNPN and CDR2 as SVGIG (reference sequence). Trimming removed 1 base at V and 5 bases at J, with 8 bases between. The CDR3 is 12 residues long. For the CDR3, the DNA is TGTGCCTGGAGTGCAGGGAGGGAGACCCAGTACTTC. The encoded protein is CAWSAGRETQYF.

The table lists this clone with a few counts. The CDR3: CASSSGSASYEQYF. The CDR3 DNA reads as TGTGCCAGCAGCTCCGGCAGCGCCTCCTACGAGCAGTACTTC. This chain connects TRBV7-3 to TRBJ2-7; D remains unclear. The V gene lost 4 bases and the J gene lost 0 bases, with 10 bases spanning the gap. Germline-derived CDR1 and CDR2 are SGHTA and FQGTGA. The CDR3 length is 14 residues.

The chain is built from TRBV28 and TRBJ2-7, with D possibly matching TRBD1 (5 bases). CDR1 and CDR2 (germline): MDHEN, SYDVKM. The ends were cut back, 3 bases at V and 2 bases at J, with 8 bases in the middle. The CDR3 sequence is 13 residues long. DNA of the CDR3: TGTGCCAGCAGTTTGGACATGACCTACGAGCAGTACGTC. Translating it yields CASSLDMTYEQYV.